A selection of T cell receptor beta chains follows, all from one sample in a study of cytomegalovirus exposure and HLA in healthy donors. Measured with immunoSEQ multiplex PCR; TCRdb has only the in-frame clones, and not every one. Of approximately 200,000 clones in the sample, about four fifths were seen once. Input material: PBMCs. The origin of the receptors is a man aged 25-45 years in good health and CMV-seropositive. Both conserved end residues are part of each CDR3. The order of the fields is J gene, D gene, clone size, V gene, CDR3 protein, CDR3 DNA. The D gene is left open where the match is weak. Clone size is not always given. Where it is, it says once, few, many or a class for expanded clones.

J gene: TRBJ2-7; D gene: TRBD2; clone size: .; V gene: TRBV7-2; CDR3 protein: CASSLGSGGSSYEQYF; CDR3 DNA: TGTGCCAGCAGCTTAGGCAGCGGGGGGTCCTCCTACGAGCAGTACTTC
J gene: TRBJ2-5; D gene: TRBD2; clone size: few; V gene: TRBV29-1; CDR3 protein: CSVFLTSGKETQYF; CDR3 DNA: TGCAGCGTTTTCCTGACTAGCGGGAAAGAGACCCAGTACTTC
J gene: TRBJ2-3; D gene: TRBD1; clone size: .; V gene: TRBV30; CDR3 protein: CAWGTGVTQYF; CDR3 DNA: TGTGCCTGGGGGACAGGGGTTACGCAGTATTTT
J gene: TRBJ2-7; D gene: TRBD1; clone size: .; V gene: TRBV27; CDR3 protein: CASSFSPGTGTIPQYF; CDR3 DNA: TGTGCCAGCAGTTTTTCGCCGGGGACAGGGACAATACCGCAGTACTTC
J gene: TRBJ1-5; D gene: .; clone size: .; V gene: TRBV27; CDR3 protein: CASSWGGQGNQPQHF; CDR3 DNA: TGTGCCAGCAGTTGGGGGGGGCAGGGCAATCAGCCCCAGCATTTT
J gene: TRBJ2-7; D gene: .; clone size: .; V gene: TRBV5-6; CDR3 protein: CASSFDREQYF; CDR3 DNA: TGTGCCAGCAGCTTCGACAGGGAGCAGTACTTC
J gene: TRBJ1-3; D gene: .; clone size: .; V gene: TRBV5-1; CDR3 protein: CASSLGGRSGNTIYF; CDR3 DNA: TGCGCCAGCAGCCTGGGAGGGCGCTCTGGAAACACCATATATTTT
J gene: TRBJ1-6; D gene: .; clone size: once; V gene: TRBV11-2; CDR3 protein: CASSESPRRPLALHF; CDR3 DNA: TGTGCCAGCAGTGAAAGTCCACGGCGGCCATTAGCCCTCCACTTT
J gene: TRBJ2-5; D gene: .; clone size: .; V gene: TRBV28; CDR3 protein: CASSAPGRAGETQYF; CDR3 DNA: TGTGCCAGCAGCGCCCCTGGCAGGGCAGGGGAGACCCAGTACTTC
J gene: TRBJ1-2; D gene: .; clone size: .; V gene: TRBV7-2; CDR3 protein: CASSLGQGPGYTF; CDR3 DNA: TGTGCCAGCAGCTTAGGTCAGGGGCCGGGCTACACCTTC
J gene: TRBJ2-5; D gene: .; clone size: .; V gene: TRBV6-6; CDR3 protein: CASSQRLETQYF; CDR3 DNA: TGTGCCAGCAGTCAGCGGTTAGAGACCCAGTACTTC
J gene: TRBJ2-7; D gene: TRBD2; clone size: .; V gene: TRBV9; CDR3 protein: CASSITSGPTYEQHF; CDR3 DNA: TGTGCCAGCAGCATAACTAGCGGGCCTACCTACGAGCAGCACTTC
J gene: TRBJ1-2; D gene: .; clone size: once; V gene: TRBV25-1; CDR3 protein: CASSFRGTTYGYTF; CDR3 DNA: TGTGCCAGCAGCTTCCGCGGAACGACCTATGGCTACACCTTC
J gene: TRBJ2-5; D gene: TRBD2; clone size: .; V gene: TRBV4-2; CDR3 protein: CASGQGPLGTSGGETQYF; CDR3 DNA: TGTGCCAGCGGCCAAGGGCCGCTCGGGACTAGCGGGGGGGAGACCCAGTACTTC
J gene: TRBJ2-2; D gene: TRBD1; clone size: .; V gene: TRBV6-4; CDR3 protein: CASSDSGNRGNTGELFF; CDR3 DNA: TGTGCCAGCAGTGACTCGGGTAACAGGGGTAACACCGGGGAGCTGTTTTTT
J gene: TRBJ2-3; D gene: .; clone size: .; V gene: TRBV2; CDR3 protein: CASRSVDTQYF; CDR3 DNA: TGTGCCAGCAGGTCCGTGGATACGCAGTATTTT
J gene: TRBJ1-5; D gene: .; clone size: .; V gene: TRBV4-2; CDR3 protein: CASSQDPLARQVNQPQHF; CDR3 DNA: TGTGCCAGCAGCCAAGATCCCCTTGCGCGACAGGTAAATCAGCCCCAGCATTTT
J gene: TRBJ2-1; D gene: TRBD2; clone size: once; V gene: TRBV6-4; CDR3 protein: CASSRGGGSSSYNEQFF; CDR3 DNA: TGTGCCAGCAGTCGCGGGGGGGGTTCGAGCTCCTACAATGAGCAGTTCTTC
J gene: TRBJ1-1; D gene: .; clone size: .; V gene: TRBV18; CDR3 protein: CASSPGVITGNTEAFF; CDR3 DNA: TGTGCCAGCTCACCGGGAGTAATTACCGGGAACACTGAAGCTTTCTTT
J gene: TRBJ1-2; D gene: .; clone size: .; V gene: TRBV6-5; CDR3 protein: CASSSQTYGYTF; CDR3 DNA: TGTGCCAGCAGCTCACAGACCTATGGCTACACCTTC
J gene: TRBJ2-2; D gene: TRBD1; clone size: .; V gene: TRBV27; CDR3 protein: CASSLGTGNTGELFF; CDR3 DNA: TGTGCCAGCAGTTTGGGGACAGGGAACACCGGGGAGCTGTTTTTT
J gene: TRBJ1-2; D gene: .; clone size: .; V gene: TRBV6-5; CDR3 protein: CASSPGQSYGYTF; CDR3 DNA: TGTGCCAGCAGCCCTGGACAAAGCTATGGCTACACCTTC
J gene: TRBJ2-5; D gene: TRBD2; clone size: .; V gene: TRBV7-8; CDR3 protein: CASSSRGGETQYF; CDR3 DNA: TGTGCCAGCAGCAGCCGGGGGGGAGAGACCCAGTACTTC
J gene: TRBJ2-2; D gene: TRBD2; clone size: .; V gene: TRBV2; CDR3 protein: CASSDPGLAGGHAGELFF; CDR3 DNA: TGTGCCAGCAGCGACCCGGGACTAGCGGGGGGGCATGCCGGGGAGCTGTTTTTT
J gene: TRBJ2-3; D gene: TRBD1; clone size: .; V gene: TRBV5-1; CDR3 protein: CASSLVTGIGTDTQYF; CDR3 DNA: TGCGCCAGCAGCTTGGTGACAGGGATCGGCACAGATACGCAGTATTTT
J gene: TRBJ1-1; D gene: TRBD1; clone size: once; V gene: TRBV10-3; CDR3 protein: CAISEPGQGGTEAFF; CDR3 DNA: TGTGCCATCAGTGAGCCGGGACAGGGAGGCACTGAAGCTTTCTTT
J gene: TRBJ1-4; D gene: .; clone size: .; V gene: TRBV29-1; CDR3 protein: CSVGGQSLGTNEKLFF; CDR3 DNA: TGCAGCGTTGGGGGACAATCCTTGGGAACTAATGAAAAACTGTTTTTT
J gene: TRBJ2-1; D gene: TRBD1; clone size: .; V gene: TRBV10-2; CDR3 protein: CASSDGQGIYNEQFF; CDR3 DNA: TGCGCCAGCAGTGACGGACAGGGAATATACAATGAGCAGTTCTTC
J gene: TRBJ2-7; D gene: .; clone size: .; V gene: TRBV6-5; CDR3 protein: CASSYSGGLYEQYF; CDR3 DNA: TGTGCCAGCAGTTACTCGGGGGGGCTTTACGAGCAGTACTTC
J gene: TRBJ2-1; D gene: TRBD1; clone size: few; V gene: TRBV10-3; CDR3 protein: CAISGQGGHNEQFF; CDR3 DNA: TGTGCCATCAGCGGACAGGGGGGCCACAATGAGCAGTTCTTC
J gene: TRBJ1-5; D gene: .; clone size: .; V gene: TRBV4-1; CDR3 protein: CASSQDPDIYNQPQHF; CDR3 DNA: TGCGCCAGCAGCCAAGATCCGGACATATACAATCAGCCCCAGCATTTT